Below, 3 T cell receptor beta chains from the same sample are listed, as sequenced in a study of blood T cell repertoires in COVID-19. Repertoires were generated with immunoSEQ multiplex PCR, while TCRdb's copy carries only in-frame clones and drops some. The data hold about 400,000 clones, with 89% observed a single time. Sequenced: peripheral blood. The receptors derive from a man aged 35-49 years with acute or convalescent COVID-19.

In its sample, this clone was seen a few times. V usage is TRBV27 and J usage is TRBJ2-7, with TRBD2 identical over 7 bases. The CDR3 contains 17 residues. V shed 1 base, J shed 5 bases, and the junction held 14 bases outside the gene matches. Germline CDR1 is MNHEY and CDR2 is SMNVEV (reference sequence). The CDR3 reads CASSLFAGVRGVHEQYF. The CDR3 DNA follows: TGTGCCAGCAGTTTATTCGCGGGGGTTCGGGGAGTACACGAGCAGTACTTC.

The chain combines TRBV7-9 with TRBJ1-2; 11 bases fit TRBD1. V shed 5 bases, J shed 5 bases, and the junction held 13 bases outside the gene matches. The CDR3 is made up of 17 amino acids. The germline V gene encodes CDR1 SEHNR and CDR2 FQNEAQ (reference sequence). For the CDR3, the DNA is TGTGCCAGCAGCCCCGGGTGGCAGGACAGGGGGCAATATGGCTACACCTTC. Its protein is CASSPGWQDRGQYGYTF.

This chain uses TRBV6-2 or TRBV6-3 with TRBJ2-3, with TRBD2 matching 7 bases. Germline V lookup: CDR1 MNHEY, CDR2 SVGEGT. V gave up 2 bases and J gave up 3 bases; unmatched junction bases: 5. This CDR3 region has 15 residues. CDR3 loop: CASSYRMRETDTQYF. CDR3 bases: TGTGCCAGCAGTTACCGGATGCGGGAGACAGATACGCAGTATTTT.